This entry describes one TCR beta chain. The entry originates in a study of technical replicates of blood from several donors. Some clones are missing from TCRdb's copy, which holds only in-frame ones; the method was immunoSEQ multiplex PCR. The table shows some 96,000 clones, with under 97% occurring only once. The CDR3 consists of 14 residues. V was shortened by 2 bases and J by 1 base, with 9 bases between the two germline ends. Germline CDR1 ENHRY, CDR2 SYGVKD. The genes are TRBV10-3 and TRBJ2-7; tentative D call: TRBD2 (6 bases). This sequence was found in a human donor in good health. What was sequenced was T cells isolated from PBMCs. The CDR3 spells CAISERDFSYEQYF. CDR3 nucleotides: TGTGCCATCAGTGAGCGGGACTTTTCCTACGAGCAGTACTTC.